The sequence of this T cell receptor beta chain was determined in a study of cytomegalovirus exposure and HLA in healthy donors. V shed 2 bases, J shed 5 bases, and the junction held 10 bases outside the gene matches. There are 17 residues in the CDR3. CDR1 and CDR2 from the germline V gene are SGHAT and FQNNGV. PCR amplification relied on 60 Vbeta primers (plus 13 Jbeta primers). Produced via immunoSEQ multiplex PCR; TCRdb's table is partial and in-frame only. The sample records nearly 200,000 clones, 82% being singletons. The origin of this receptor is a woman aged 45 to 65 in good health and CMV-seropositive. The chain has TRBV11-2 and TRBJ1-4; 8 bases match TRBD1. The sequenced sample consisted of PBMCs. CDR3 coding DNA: TGTGCCAGCAGCTTATCCCCGGGGGCAGGGGGCAATGAAAAACTGTTTTTT. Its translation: CASSLSPGAGGNEKLFF. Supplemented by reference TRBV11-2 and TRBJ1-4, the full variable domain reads EAGVAQSPRYKIIEKRQSVAFWCNPISGHATLYWYQQILGQGPKLLIQFQNNGVVDDSQLPKDRFSAERLKGVDSTLKIQPAKLEDSAVYLCASSLSPGAGGNEKLFFGSGTQLSVL.